This T cell receptor (beta chain) was sequenced during a study of blood T cells in healthy people across ages. Primed by a sample-barcoded 5' primer and a J-beta primer mix, a second PCR proceeded for roughly 7 to 11 cycles. One entry per CDR3 protein, called by TCRdb with MiXCR from the 5' RACE reads. The profile covers about 1.4 million distinct CDR3 sequences, with around 55% appearing a single time and over 5% taken by the ten largest. Concerning this clonotype: The target antigen is unknown.

The study's findings and limits: The study found more naive CD4+ cells and higher diversity in long-lived than aged donors. Older age coincided with a roughly linear decline in TCR beta diversity per million T cells.

Sequencing was carried out using blood. The receptor was derived from a man aged 18 to 30 in good health.

In DNA, the CDR3 is TGTGCCAGCAGCAACTACCAGCCTTCTAACTATGGCTACACCTTC. Amino acids: CASSNYQPSNYGYTF. The V and J genes are TRBV6-5 and TRBJ1-2, with D uncertain. This CDR3 has 15 amino acids. In germline, CDR1 is MNHEY, CDR2 SVGAGI. Trimming cost V 6 bases and J 0 bases, with 14 bases left between them.